The rows below give T cell receptor beta chains drawn from one sample of a study of blood T cell repertoires in COVID-19. Some clones are missing from TCRdb's copy, which holds only in-frame ones; the method was immunoSEQ multiplex PCR. The sample lists some 320,000 clones; about 89% were seen once. Source material: peripheral blood. All receptors derive from a woman in her 50s who had recovered from COVID-19. The CDR3 runs from the conserved cysteine through the conserved F or W. A D gene is named only where the DNA matches it firmly. Some rows mark clone size as missing; the rest say once, few, many or name a class of expanded clone.

>NA|18|TRBJ1-3|TRBD1|TRBV11-2
TGTGCCAGCAGCTCCAACCACGAGACAGGGGGCAATGGAAACACCATATATTTT
CASSSNHETGGNGNTIYF
>NA|13|TRBJ2-5|NA|TRBV5-1
TGCGCCAGCAGCTCGCCCCGGGTAGAGACCCAGTACTTC
CASSSPRVETQYF
>NA|14|TRBJ2-5|NA|TRBV19
TGTGCCAGTAGTACCGCAGGGGTGGGAGAGACCCAGTACTTC
CASSTAGVGETQYF
>NA|15|TRBJ2-1|TRBD2|TRBV2
TGTGCCAGCAGTGGGAATAGCGGGAGGGCAAATGAGCAGTTCTTC
CASSGNSGRANEQFF
>NA|13|TRBJ2-2|NA|TRBV19
TGTGCCAGTGTGACAGGGAACACCGGGGAGCTGTTTTTT
CASVTGNTGELFF
>NA|14|TRBJ2-5|TRBD1|TRBV29-1
TGCAGCGTAGCCGGGACAGGGGTGGGGGAGACCCAGTACTTC
CSVAGTGVGETQYF
>few|17|TRBJ1-1|TRBD1|TRBV28
TGTGCCAGCAGTCCGCCCGGGACAGATATCGGGGACACTGAAGCTTTCTTT
CASSPPGTDIGDTEAFF
>NA|18|TRBJ2-4|NA|TRBV6-6
TGTGCCAGCAGTCGACTAGACCCCAATCCACTAGCCAAAAACATTCAGTACTTC
CASSRLDPNPLAKNIQYF
>NA|14|TRBJ2-1|NA|TRBV28
TGTGCCAGCAGAGGACAGATCCACTACAATGAGCAGTTCTTC
CASRGQIHYNEQFF
>NA|17|TRBJ2-7|TRBD2|TRBV28
TGTGCCAGCAGTTTTCTCCTAGCGGGGGGGCGCACCTACGAGCAGTACTTC
CASSFLLAGGRTYEQYF
>NA|13|TRBJ1-2|TRBD1|TRBV28
TGTGCCAGCAGTTCCATGGACAGGGTGGGCTACACCTTC
CASSSMDRVGYTF
>NA|12|TRBJ1-5|NA|TRBV2
TGTGCCAGCCATGTAGGCAATCAGCCCCAGCATTTT
CASHVGNQPQHF
>NA|12|TRBJ2-7|NA|TRBV20-1
TGCAGTGCTAGTCCCAGGGGCCACGAGCAGTACTTC
CSASPRGHEQYF
>few|13|TRBJ2-5|NA|TRBV5-4
TGTGCCAGCAGCTTGGATTGGGAGGTGACCCAGTACTTC
CASSLDWEVTQYF
>NA|13|TRBJ2-1|NA|TRBV28
TGTGCCAGCAGCCCCAGTCCCTACAATGAGCAGTTCTTC
CASSPSPYNEQFF
>NA|11|TRBJ2-3|NA|TRBV19
TGTGCCAGTAGTATCTCGGATACGCAGTATTTT
CASSISDTQYF
>NA|16|TRBJ2-7|TRBD1|TRBV5-1
TGCGCCAGCACCCACGGGGACAGAGGCAACTCCTACGAGCAGTACTTC
CASTHGDRGNSYEQYF
>NA|14|TRBJ2-4|NA|TRBV7-9
TGTGCCAGCGGGCAGAACAGGGAAGCTAGCATTCAGTACTTC
CASGQNREASIQYF
>NA|13|TRBJ1-1|TRBD1|TRBV29-1
TGCAGCGTCGGGACAGGGGGAGACACTGAAGCTTTCTTT
CSVGTGGDTEAFF
>NA|15|TRBJ2-3|NA|TRBV4-3
TGCGCCAGCAGCCAACTTCCGCGCGGCGAAGATACGCAGTATTTT
CASSQLPRGEDTQYF
>NA|14|TRBJ2-7|NA|TRBV6-6
TGTGCCAGCTCGACGGGGGGACAACTATACGAGCAGTACTTC
CASSTGGQLYEQYF
>once|15|TRBJ1-5|TRBD1|TRBV19
TGTGCCAGTAGTCAGATGGGACAGGTTAATCAGCCCCAGCATTTT
CASSQMGQVNQPQHF
>NA|15|TRBJ1-1|NA|TRBV19
TGTGCCAGTAGAGAGGCGGGTAGTATGAACACTGAAGCTTTCTTT
CASREAGSMNTEAFF
>NA|13|TRBJ2-3|TRBD2|TRBV3-1/TRBV3-2
TGTGCCACCGCGACTAGCGGGCTGAATACGCAGTATTTT
CATATSGLNTQYF
>once|15|TRBJ2-7|TRBD1|TRBV6-6
TGTGCCAGCACCACCTGGGGGACAGGGGGCGGCGAGCAGTACTTC
CASTTWGTGGGEQYF
>once|12|TRBJ1-6|NA|TRBV6-2/TRBV6-3
TGTGCCAGCAGTCACCCGACGGAGCCCCTCCACTTT
CASSHPTEPLHF
>NA|15|TRBJ2-5|TRBD2|TRBV11-2
TGTGCCAGCAGCCTCATAGCGGGGCAGTCGGGGACCCAGTACTTC
CASSLIAGQSGTQYF
>NA|14|TRBJ1-1|TRBD1|TRBV7-3
TGTGCCAGCAGCAGAGGGACAGACAGTTTGGAAGCTTTCTTT
CASSRGTDSLEAFF
>NA|13|TRBJ2-7|NA|TRBV2
TGTGCCAGCAGGCCGGACAGCCCCTACGAGCAGTACTTC
CASRPDSPYEQYF
>once|13|TRBJ2-1|NA|TRBV7-2
TGTGCCAGCAGCTTAGGCAGGGTCTATGAGCAGTTCTTC
CASSLGRVYEQFF
>once|13|TRBJ1-1|TRBD1|TRBV12-3/TRBV12-4
TGTGCCAGCCGACAGGGGGCGTCGACTGAAGCTTTCTTT
CASRQGASTEAFF
>NA|11|TRBJ1-4|NA|TRBV5-3
TGTGCCAGAAGAGTTCCGACAGGCTTGTTTTTT
CARRVPTGLFF
>once|15|TRBJ1-2|NA|TRBV6-5
TGTGCCAGCAGTTACTCTCGCAGGAACTACTATGGCTACACCTTC
CASSYSRRNYYGYTF
>once|15|TRBJ2-1|NA|TRBV7-3
TGTGCCAGCAGCCCCGCGCTAGCGTACTACAATGAGCAGTTCTTC
CASSPALAYYNEQFF
>once|14|TRBJ1-5|NA|TRBV2
TGTGCCAGCAGTGACAGGGCTGGCAATCAGCCCCAGCATTTT
CASSDRAGNQPQHF
>NA|13|TRBJ2-1|NA|TRBV7-8
TGTGCCAGCAGCTTCGCTAGCTACAATGAGCAGTTCTTC
CASSFASYNEQFF
>NA|15|TRBJ2-7|NA|TRBV2
TGTGCCAGCAGTGAAGTGACTACCCTTCACTACGAGCAGTACTTC
CASSEVTTLHYEQYF
>NA|14|TRBJ1-1|NA|TRBV19
TGTGCCAGTAGTATAAGACAGTCCGACACTGAAGCTTTCTTT
CASSIRQSDTEAFF
>NA|15|TRBJ1-1|NA|TRBV15
TGTGCCACCAGCAGAGACCCGACACCGAACACTGAAGCTTTCTTT
CATSRDPTPNTEAFF
>NA|15|TRBJ1-6|TRBD1|TRBV18
TGTGCCAGCTCACCGACAGGGGGTTTGAATTCACCCCTCCACTTT
CASSPTGGLNSPLHF
>NA|10|TRBJ2-1|NA|TRBV29-1
TGCAGCGGGGATGGGGAGCAGCAGTTCTTC
CSGDGEQQFF
>NA|15|TRBJ1-5|NA|TRBV6-5
TGTGCCAGCAAGTGGGGGGGATATAGCAATCAGCCCCAGCATTTT
CASKWGGYSNQPQHF
>NA|18|TRBJ2-7|NA|TRBV4-1
TGCGCCAGCAGCCCGACCGAAGCAGGGGATTATTTCTCCTACGAGCAGTACTTC
CASSPTEAGDYFSYEQYF
>NA|11|TRBJ1-1|TRBD1|TRBV28
TGTGCCAGTCAGGGGGACTCTGAAGCTTTCTTT
CASQGDSEAFF
>NA|18|TRBJ1-5|NA|TRBV6-1
TGTGCCAGCAGTGAAGGACGCTCCTGGGGGCCGGGGAATCAGCCCCAGCATTTT
CASSEGRSWGPGNQPQHF
>NA|15|TRBJ1-2|NA|TRBV6-2/TRBV6-3
TGTGCCAGCATCCCCTCTGGCAGAAGTTCGTATGGCTACACCTTC
CASIPSGRSSYGYTF
>NA|14|TRBJ1-3|NA|TRBV6-5
TGTGCCAGCAGTATACAGATCTCTGGAAACACCATATATTTT
CASSIQISGNTIYF
>NA|13|TRBJ1-2|TRBD1|TRBV19
TGTGCCAGTAGTATTCGGACAGGGGGTGGCTACACCTTC
CASSIRTGGGYTF
>NA|15|TRBJ1-1|NA|TRBV14
TGTGCCAGCAGCCAAGGAGCTGGAGTGAACACTGAAGCTTTCTTT
CASSQGAGVNTEAFF
>NA|13|TRBJ1-3|NA|TRBV5-1
TGCGCCAGCAGCATCGAGGGAGGAAACACCATATATTTT
CASSIEGGNTIYF
>NA|13|TRBJ1-1|NA|TRBV7-9
TGTGCCAGCGCACCGGGGGTTTGGACTGAAGCTTTCTTT
CASAPGVWTEAFF
>NA|13|TRBJ1-1|NA|TRBV3-1/TRBV3-2
TGTGCCAGCAGCCCAGATACTGAGACTGAAGCTTTCTTT
CASSPDTETEAFF
>NA|15|TRBJ2-7|TRBD2|TRBV9
TGTGCCAGCGTCCAGCGTATAGCGGGGCTTTACGAGCAGTACTTC
CASVQRIAGLYEQYF
>NA|14|TRBJ1-4|NA|TRBV6-1
TGTGCCAGCAGTGAAACGTACAGGGACGGAAAACTGTTTTTT
CASSETYRDGKLFF
>NA|17|TRBJ2-1|NA|TRBV4-2
TGTGCCAGCAGCCAAGATCCAGCGTCTCCCATCTACAATGAGCAGTTCTTC
CASSQDPASPIYNEQFF
>NA|13|TRBJ1-2|NA|TRBV13
TGTGCCAGCAGCTTAAAGACAGGCTATGGCTACACCTTC
CASSLKTGYGYTF
>NA|14|TRBJ1-1|NA|TRBV3-1/TRBV3-2
TGTGCCAGCAGCCAGACAGGTGGGTTTGGTGAAGCTTTCTTT
CASSQTGGFGEAFF
>NA|15|TRBJ1-2|NA|TRBV7-9
TGTGCCAGCAGCCATACAGGGAGCCCTAACTATGGCTACACCTTC
CASSHTGSPNYGYTF
>NA|14|TRBJ2-2|NA|TRBV2
TGTGCCAGCACTGCCCGGGGGTACACCGGGGAGCTGTTTTTT
CASTARGYTGELFF
>NA|13|TRBJ1-2|NA|TRBV28
TGTGCCAGCGAGTATTCAGCCAGGGGAGACTACACCTTC
CASEYSARGDYTF